The sample holds a few counts of the clone carrying this T cell receptor (beta chain). The record originates from a study of blood T cell repertoires in COVID-19. For the study at large: The United States, Italy and Spain provided the acute and convalescent COVID-19 samples. T cells, B-cell-depleted T cells, or PBMCs provided the cDNA or gDNA that served as material.

Clinical histories supplied by participants themselves formed the basis of cohort assignment. This CDR3 contains 18 residues. Germline V gene lookup returns CDR1 SGHTA and CDR2 FQGNSA. Between the trimmed V and J ends, which lost 8 bases and 6 bases, there was a span of 26 bases. Here immunoSEQ multiplex PCR was the method, and the copy in TCRdb shows in-frame clones only, minus some. Of more than 100,000 clones in the sample, about 80% are singletons; the top ten hold approximately 2.4%. The sample comprised PBMCs or T cells enriched from blood (not recorded which). The receptor was isolated from a man aged 35-49 years with acute COVID-19. The genes are TRBV7-2 and TRBJ1-6; D is undetermined. DNA for the CDR3: TGTGCCAGCCGGACGGAACGGGATTATCGGATTAGTAATTCACCCCTCCACTTT. It codes for CASRTERDYRISNSPLHF.